The T cell receptor (beta chain) under discussion was sequenced for a study of OX40 agonist ivuxolimab in advanced cancers. For the study at large: The patients got ivuxolimab, which is an agonistic anti-OX40 (CD134) antibody.

The method was immunoSEQ multiplex PCR; TCRdb's version includes in-frame clones alone and lacks a portion of them. Among approximately 68,000 clones listed, 88% were seen once. About this clone itself: The antigen is not known.

With V trimmed by 5 bases and J by 10 bases, 11 bases remained unmatched. The CDR3 has 15 residues. Germline V gene data show CDR1 as MDHEN and CDR2 as SYDVKM. Study results and limitations: CD8+ T cells (on average) carried more expanded clones than CD4+ T cells. CD4+ and CD8+ T cells in blood underwent clonal expansion by week 6 at 0.1 to 3.0 mg/kg.

Collection of blood occurred at baseline, at cycle 4 day 1, and at cycle 7 day 1. The chain combines TRBV28 with TRBJ1-6; 7 positions agree with TRBD1. The input for sequencing was CD4+ or CD8+ T cells sorted from blood, taken in a trial of the OX40 agonist ivuxolimab. This TCR derives from an adult with an advanced solid tumor such as melanoma, head and neck, liver or kidney cancer. CDR3 bases: TGTGCCAGCAGTGCCCAGAGGGGGCCTCCATCACCCCTCCACTTT. Translating it yields CASSAQRGPPSPLHF.